This T cell receptor beta chain originates from a study of STAT5B mutations in CD4+ large granular lymphocyte leukemia (dated 2022 in TCRdb). Regarding the research as a whole: Among the healthy controls, the CDR3 'QG' motif was associated with a particular HLA allele. The study compared the TCRbeta repertoires of patients with CD4+ T-cell large granular lymphocyte leukemia against the TCRbeta repertoires of healthy blood donors. The purity of purified fractions was confirmed by flow cytometry on FACSCanto II or FACSVerse to exceed 95% among lymphocytes.

Broader findings and caveats from the paper: The main leukemic clonotypes were found to be private to each patient, although around 25% of the main leukemic clonotypes were detected at low frequency in the non-leukemic repertoires of other patients. Data were not HLA-matched; higher clonality in CD4+ versus CD8+ T-LGLL could reflect the relatively small sample size. Greater clonality appeared to be present in CD4-sorted patient repertoires than in healthy CD4+ repertoires, and the difference was retained after the putative leukemic clones were removed.

A remark on this clone: The specificity of this receptor is unknown. No base-level quality is on record; no much larger clone is a single base apart.

The healthy controls were 37 blood donors, and the buffy coats of these donors were supplied by the Finnish Red Cross blood service. All TCR-sequenced material derived from peripheral blood: patient blood samples and healthy donor buffy coats. Ficoll-Hypaque gradient centrifugation was used to isolate peripheral blood mononuclear cells. Magnetic purification was used to isolate CD4+ cells from the buffy coats of the healthy controls. The Gentra Puregene Cell and Tissue kit was used to extract genomic DNA, and a Qubit 2.0 fluorometer was used to measure the amount of genomic DNA. The immunoSEQ assay at survey resolution was applied to genomic DNA for sequencing of TCRbeta rearrangements. On the authors' methods: A lowest detectable productive clonotype frequency of 2.59 x 10-5 was observed in the TCR sequencing data. Only productive TCRbeta rearrangements, defined as complete and in-frame sequences, were included in the analyses. Sample clonality was computed as Simpson clonality in the immunoSEQ Analyzer version 3.0. Clones were categorized by frequency as very rare, small, medium, large (1-20%) or hyperexpanded (>20%). OLGA 1.2.3 estimated generation probabilities, VDJtools produced V-gene circos plots, VDJdb was queried for specificities, and GLIPH identified CDR3 motifs. TCRdb obtained this table from immuneACCESS and retained in-frame rearrangements with V and J assigned. These tables miss some clones; where compared with another copy, unresolved V genes account for less than half of the shortfall, and the remainder is unexplained. V and J calls and clone size follow that table, whereas D and trimming were derived from the DNA. A total of around 21,000 clones appear in this sample, less than 80% of them only once. The top ten clonotypes cover less than 5% of the sample.

This receptor was obtained from a human donor in good health. The source material was CD4+ T cells from blood buffy coats.

For the CDR3, the sequence is CASRGTGGKEKLFF. The nucleotide sequence reads as follows: TGTGCCAGCAGGGGGACAGGTGGGAAGGAAAAACTGTTTTTT. The sequence links TRBV6-6 to TRBJ1-4; a stretch of 8 junction bases matches TRBD1. Trimming removed 6 bases from V and 8 bases from J; the gene matches leave 8 bases unexplained. CDR1 and CDR2, per the germline V gene (reference sequence), are MNHNY and SVGAGI. Taken from cysteine to phenylalanine, the CDR3 has 14 residues. Only the CDR3 DNA is retained, 42 bases long and in frame from the first base.